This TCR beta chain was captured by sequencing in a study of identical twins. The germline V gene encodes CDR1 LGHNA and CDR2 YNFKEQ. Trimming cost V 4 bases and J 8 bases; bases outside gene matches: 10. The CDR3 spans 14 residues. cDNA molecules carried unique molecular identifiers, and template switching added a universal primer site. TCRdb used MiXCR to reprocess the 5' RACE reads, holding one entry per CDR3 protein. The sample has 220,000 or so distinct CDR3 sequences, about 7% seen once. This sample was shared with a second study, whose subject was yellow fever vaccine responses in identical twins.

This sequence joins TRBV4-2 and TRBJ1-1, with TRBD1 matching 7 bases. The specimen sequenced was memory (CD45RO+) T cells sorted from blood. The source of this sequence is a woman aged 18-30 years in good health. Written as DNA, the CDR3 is TGTGCCAGCAGCCCTGGACAGGTCACCGTAGAAGCTTTCTTT. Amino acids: CASSPGQVTVEAFF.